The 20 T cell receptor beta chains presented below share a single source sample, sequenced in a study of cytomegalovirus exposure and HLA in healthy donors (dated by TCRdb to the late 2010s). Library prep was done by the immunoSEQ multiplex PCR assay. For the multiplex PCR, a mixture combining 60 forward primers for TCR Vbeta segments and 13 reverse primers for TCR Jbeta segments was used. TCRdb re-hosts the immuneACCESS table, in-frame sequences only. Its copies lack some clones; in the studies checked, an unresolved V gene accounts for under half of them, and the cause for the rest is not known. This sample holds around 200,000 clones; around 83% were observed only once. Clones ranked in the top ten supply more than 8.5% of the sample. The material sequenced was PBMCs. These receptors were taken from a woman aged 50 to 60 in good health and CMV-seropositive.

The chain combines TRBV7-3 with TRBJ2-1; 12 nucleotides agree with TRBD2. The CDR3 is 16 residues long. With V trimmed by 5 bases and J by 2 bases, 4 bases remained unmatched. Germline loops: CDR1 SGHTA, CDR2 FQGTGA. CDR3 amino acids: CASSATSGGTYNEQFF. In nucleotides, the CDR3 is TGTGCCAGCAGCGCAACTAGCGGGGGGACCTACAATGAGCAGTTCTTC.

The gene calls are TRBV5-8 and TRBJ1-5; D is ambiguous. The germline V gene has CDR1 SGHTS and CDR2 YDEGEE. The CDR3 totals 16 residues. With 4 bases removed from V and 0 bases from J, the gap between germline ends came to 14 bases. CDR3 sequence: CASSRLSGISNQPQHF. DNA of the CDR3: TGTGCCAGCAGCCGCTTATCGGGGATTAGCAATCAGCCCCAGCATTTT.

In its sample, this clone was seen a few times. The chain employs TRBV25-1 and TRBJ2-2; perhaps TRBD1 as D (6 bases). V lost 6 bases, J lost 8 bases, and 16 bases lay in between. The CDR3 covers 14 residues. Germline CDR1 reads MGHDK; CDR2 reads SYGVNS. Here the CDR3 reads CASRDRTETGELFF. As DNA, the CDR3 is TGTGCCAGCAGGGATCGGACAGAGACTGGGGAGCTGTTTTTT.

The chain uses TRBV5-1 and TRBJ2-7; 9 nucleotides match TRBD1. Losses at the gene ends were 5 bases for V and 4 bases for J; bases not matched to a gene: 4. Germline assignment: CDR1 SGHRS and CDR2 YFSETQ. The CDR3 spans 13 residues. CDR3 DNA sequence: TGCGCCAGCAGAACCGGGACAGGGTACGAGCAGTACTTC. Translation gives CASRTGTGYEQYF.

In its sample, this clone was seen once. The chain has TRBV19 and TRBJ2-3; weak D call: TRBD1 (5 bases). The germline V and J ends were trimmed by 1 base and 2 bases, with 13 bases remaining between them. The CDR3 covers 16 residues. CDR1 and CDR2 from the germline V gene are LNHDA and SQIVND (reference sequence). In DNA, the CDR3 is TGTGCCAGTAGTATAGGGCGGCAGGGATCCACAGATACGCAGTATTTT. It is translated as CASSIGRQGSTDTQYF.

This chain links TRBV2 with TRBJ2-3; 12 bases line up with TRBD2. Trimming took 7 bases from V and 9 from J; bases not matched to a gene: 14. Germline V lookup: CDR1 SNHLY, CDR2 FYNNEI. This CDR3 region has 16 residues. CDR3 sequence (DNA): TGTGCCAGCACAATATCGACTAGCGGGGGCCTCGGGACGCAGTATTTT. Translating it yields CASTISTSGGLGTQYF.

This chain connects TRBV10-1 to TRBJ2-3; D is unclear. Trimming took 0 bases from V and 2 from J, leaving 6 bases between them. The CDR3 covers 14 residues. Germline V lookup: CDR1 WNHNN, CDR2 SYGVQD (reference sequence). CDR3 residues: CASSESTPTDTQYF. In DNA form, the CDR3 reads TGCGCCAGCAGTGAGTCGACACCCACAGATACGCAGTATTTT.

This clone was seen just once. CDR3 sequence reads: CASSVVEGGETQYF. The CDR3 region has the DNA TGTGCCAGCAGCGTAGTAGAGGGAGGCGAGACCCAGTACTTC. The chain has TRBV9 and TRBJ2-5; a possible D gene is TRBD2 (6 bases). V was cut by 0 bases and J by 5 bases, with 11 bases left in between. Germline V gene sequence: CDR1 SGDLS, CDR2 YYNGEE. The CDR3 is 14 amino acids.

This clone has a handful of counts. This chain uses TRBV5-1 with TRBJ1-1; no definite D call. The length of the CDR3 is 13 residues. Germline V gene lookup returns CDR1 SGHRS and CDR2 YFSETQ. With 0 bases removed from V and 2 bases from J, the gap between germline ends came to 5 bases. The CDR3 protein is CASSLGHNTEAFF. The CDR3 nucleotides are TGCGCCAGCAGCTTGGGACACAACACTGAAGCTTTCTTT.

The chain combines TRBV11-1 with TRBJ2-7, with D maybe TRBD1 (5 bases). The CDR3 length is 14 residues. The V gene lost 4 bases and the J gene lost 3 bases, with 13 bases spanning the gap. Germline V gene lookup returns CDR1 SGHAT and CDR2 FQDESV (reference sequence). The CDR3 sequence is CASSSLPGYYEQYF. The CDR3 DNA follows: TGTGCCAGCAGCTCCCTACCAGGGTACTACGAGCAGTACTTC.

The V and J genes are TRBV11-1 and TRBJ2-1, with 10 nucleotides matching TRBD2. The CDR3 length is 15 residues. Germline assignment: CDR1 SGHAT and CDR2 FQDESV (reference sequence). V gave up 2 bases and J gave up 9 bases; unmatched junction bases: 7. The CDR3 sequence: CASSLTAGGPGEQFF. The CDR3 DNA reads as TGTGCCAGCAGCTTAACAGCGGGGGGGCCGGGTGAGCAGTTCTTC. Together with reference TRBV11-1 and TRBJ2-1, the CDR3 gives the full variable domain: EAEVAQSPRYKITEKSQAVAFWCDPISGHATLYWYRQILGQGPELLVQFQDESVVDDSQLPKDRFSAERLKGVDSTLKIQPAELGDSAMYLCASSLTAGGPGEQFFGPGTRLTVL.

Concerning this clone: The germline gene is not matched at one end of the junction; a read error may be the cause. This sequence joins TRBV7-9 and TRBJ2-2; D gene unclear. This CDR3 spans 12 amino acids. The germline V gene encodes CDR1 SEHNR and CDR2 FQNEAQ (reference sequence). The CDR3: CSSSLVTGELFF. Here the CDR3 DNA reads TGTTCCAGCAGCTTAGTAACCGGGGAGCTGTTTTTT.

The chain links TRBV4-1 to TRBJ2-3; no firm D call. The germline V gene has CDR1 MGHRA and CDR2 YSYEKL. The CDR3 is 11 residues long. The CDR3 sequence: CASQGTDTQYF. The CDR3, as DNA: TGCGCTTCCCAGGGCACAGATACGCAGTATTTT.

The J gene is TRBJ1-1, the V gene TRBV6-6; D might be TRBD1 (5 bases). This CDR3 region has 15 residues. Germline CDR1 MNHNY, CDR2 SVGAGI (reference sequence). Deletions cut 7 bases from V and 0 bases from J, with 15 bases between. The CDR3 is CASTYKGPLNTEAFF. The CDR3 nucleotides are TGTGCCAGCACCTACAAGGGGCCGCTGAACACTGAAGCTTTCTTT.

The V and J genes are TRBV2 and TRBJ2-2, with TRBD1 as a possible D gene (5 bases). Germline CDR1 and CDR2: SNHLY and FYNNEI. There are 14 residues in the CDR3. Trimming took off 6 bases at V and 0 bases at J, with 8 bases between the two ends. CDR3 residues: CASRATANTGELFF. The CDR3 bases are TGTGCCAGCAGGGCGACAGCGAACACCGGGGAGCTGTTTTTT.

As to this clone: A junction boundary mismatches the germline segment, possibly from a read error. J is TRBJ1-1 and V is TRBV7-3, with D unclear. The CDR3 has 14 residues. CDR1 is SGHTA and CDR2 is FQGTGA in the germline V gene. In DNA, the CDR3 is TGTTCCAGCAGCCCCGGGTTTATGAACACTGAAGCTTTCTTT. Its protein product is CSSSPGFMNTEAFF.

The chain uses TRBV5-1 and TRBJ2-5, with 10 nucleotides matching TRBD2. The V segment lost 3 bases and the J segment 6 bases; nucleotides outside the gene matches: 11. The CDR3 runs 16 residues. CDR1 and CDR2 (germline): SGHRS, YFSETQ. In DNA, the CDR3 is TGCGCCAGCAGCTGGGGGGTTAGCGGGGGGATCAAGACCCAGTACTTC. Its protein product is CASSWGVSGGIKTQYF.

This sequence joins TRBV4-3 and TRBJ2-7; D is perhaps TRBD1 (5 bases). CDR1 and CDR2 (germline): LGHNA, YSLEER. The V end lost 0 bases, the J end lost 2 bases, and 11 bases lay between the germline ends. The CDR3 consists of 15 residues. The CDR3 region has the DNA TGCGCCAGCAGCCAAGATATTTCAGGGCCCTACGAGCAGTACTTC. Translating it yields CASSQDISGPYEQYF.

The genes are TRBV15 and TRBJ1-1; 8 nucleotides match TRBD1. CDR3 length equals 14 residues. After removal of 3 bases from V and 5 bases from J, the junction contained 5 bases not matched to a gene. The V gene's germline CDR1 is LNHNV and CDR2 YYDKDF (reference sequence). CDR3 residues: CATSSQGARTEAFF. CDR3 sequence (DNA): TGTGCCACCAGCAGCCAGGGGGCGCGGACTGAAGCTTTCTTT.

The chain couples TRBV2 to TRBJ2-7; possibly TRBD1 for D (5 bases). V was clipped by 5 bases and J by 0 bases, with 17 bases between them. CDR1 is SNHLY, CDR2 FYNNEI, per germline. This CDR3 spans 16 amino acids. In nucleotides, the CDR3 is TGTGCCAGCAGTCGGATGGTCGACAGAAGCTCCTACGAGCAGTACTTC. Residues: CASSRMVDRSSYEQYF.